This passage covers 9 T cell receptor beta chains from one sample sequenced in a study of cytomegalovirus exposure and HLA in healthy donors. Primers: 60 Vbeta forward and 13 Jbeta reverse. Clones were sequenced by immunoSEQ multiplex PCR, and TCRdb holds only the in-frame ones, with some missing. The sample lists under 100,000 clones, 70% to 80% occurring once. The material sequenced was PBMCs. The receptors come from a human donor in good health.

This sequence joins TRBV10-3 and TRBJ1-1, with D unresolved. From germline, CDR1 is ENHRY and CDR2 SYGVKD. V was clipped by 4 bases and J by 1 base, with 7 bases between them. The CDR3 sequence is 13 residues long. The CDR3 DNA reads TGTGCCATCAGTGGTCAGGCGAACACTGAAGCTTTCTTT. This codes for CAISGQANTEAFF.

This clone came up a few times. V usage is TRBV2 and J usage is TRBJ1-4; D is ambiguous. There are 14 residues in the CDR3. The V gene's germline CDR1 is SNHLY and CDR2 FYNNEI. Trimming removed 4 bases at V and 3 bases at J, with 9 bases between. The CDR3 here is CASSGPSANEKLFF. The CDR3, as DNA: TGTGCCAGCAGTGGGCCCAGCGCTAATGAAAAACTGTTTTTT.

J is TRBJ1-1 and V is TRBV29-1, with TRBD1 identical over 10 bases. Germline-derived CDR1 and CDR2 are SQVTM and ANQGSEA. The CDR3 runs to 11 residues. The V segment lost 6 bases and the J segment 11 bases; nucleotides outside the gene matches: 6. Written as DNA, the CDR3 is TGCAGCGTGACAGGGGGCTTCGCGGCTTTCTTT. Encoded protein: CSVTGGFAAFF.

The chain couples TRBV6-5 to TRBJ2-1; 9 positions match TRBD1. With V trimmed by 2 bases and J by 7 bases, 6 bases remained unmatched. Per germline, CDR1 MNHEY and CDR2 SVGAGI. The CDR3 sequence is 15 residues long. The CDR3, as DNA: TGTGCCAGCAGTTACCAAGGGACAGGGTGGAATGAGCAGTTCTTC. As protein: CASSYQGTGWNEQFF.

The V and J genes are TRBV7-2 and TRBJ1-5, with a weak D call TRBD1 (5 bases). Germline V gives CDR1 SGHTA, CDR2 FQGNSA. Trimming pared 2 bases from V and 2 bases from J, leaving 13 bases between. CDR3 size: 16 residues. This chain's CDR3 is CASSLNPTQGNQPQHF. As DNA, the CDR3 is TGTGCCAGCAGCTTAAACCCCACACAGGGCAATCAGCCCCAGCATTTT. Combining the CDR3 with reference TRBV7-2 and TRBJ1-5 gives the whole variable domain GAGVSQSPSNKVTEKGKDVELRCDPISGHTALYWYRQSLGQGLEFLIYFQGNSAPDKSGLPSDRFSAERTGGSVSTLTIQRTQQEDSAVYLCASSLNPTQGNQPQHFGDGTRLSIL.

The chain couples TRBV30 to TRBJ2-3, with 13 bases identical to TRBD2. The CDR3 spans 15 residues. Germline values: CDR1 GTSNPN, CDR2 SVGIG (reference sequence). V was pared by 7 bases and J by 7 bases, with 11 bases of the junction left unmatched. The DNA for the CDR3 is TGTGCCTCGAGGACGAGACTAGCGGGGGGTAATACGCAGTATTTT. It yields the protein CASRTRLAGGNTQYF.

The chain has TRBV5-1 and TRBJ2-7; TRBD2 aligns across 10 bases. This CDR3 region has 15 residues. V trimming: 4 bases; J trimming: 4 bases; junction bases outside the gene matches: 8. Per germline, CDR1 SGHRS and CDR2 YFSETQ. For the CDR3, the DNA is TGCGCCAGCAGCGCTCTAGCGGGGGATTTTTACGAGCAGTACTTC. As protein: CASSALAGDFYEQYF.

This clone showed up just a few times. The rearrangement joins TRBV7-8 to TRBJ1-5, with unresolved D. The V gene lost 4 bases and the J gene lost 4 bases, with 5 bases spanning the gap. The CDR3 runs to 12 residues. Germline V CDR1 and CDR2: SGHVS, FQNEAQ. Written as DNA, the CDR3 is TGTGCCAGCAGCTGGCTGAATCAGCCCCAGCATTTT. It translates to CASSWLNQPQHF.

This clone was detected a few times. The chain joins TRBV27 to TRBJ2-5, with TRBD2 matching 7 bases. The germline V gene encodes CDR1 MNHEY and CDR2 SMNVEV (reference sequence). CDR3 length: 12 residues. V lost 10 bases to trimming and J lost 2 bases; unmatched junction nucleotides: 4. This chain's CDR3 is CATRGVQETQYF. Here the CDR3 DNA reads TGTGCCACCCGGGGGGTTCAAGAGACCCAGTACTTC.